The entry that follows covers one T cell receptor (beta chain) sequence. The record originates from a study of T cell changes during pregnancy in multiple sclerosis. Using immunoSEQ multiplex PCR, the repertoire was profiled, and TCRdb retains in-frame clones only, with some absent. The table includes under 60,000 clones, approximately 94% detected once. After removal of 2 bases from V and 2 bases from J, the junction contained 5 bases not matched to a gene. CDR3 length equals 15 residues. Germline V lookup: CDR1 SGHAT, CDR2 FQNNGV. The sample consisted of CD4+ T cells from peripheral blood mononuclear cells, taken in the third trimester of pregnancy. The TCR was taken from a female donor with multiple sclerosis, enrolled in a pregnancy study. V and J are TRBV11-2 and TRBJ2-5, with TRBD2 identical over 7 bases. The CDR3 loop is CASSLWGTKQETQYF. The CDR3, as DNA: TGTGCCAGCAGCTTATGGGGGACTAAACAAGAGACCCAGTACTTC.